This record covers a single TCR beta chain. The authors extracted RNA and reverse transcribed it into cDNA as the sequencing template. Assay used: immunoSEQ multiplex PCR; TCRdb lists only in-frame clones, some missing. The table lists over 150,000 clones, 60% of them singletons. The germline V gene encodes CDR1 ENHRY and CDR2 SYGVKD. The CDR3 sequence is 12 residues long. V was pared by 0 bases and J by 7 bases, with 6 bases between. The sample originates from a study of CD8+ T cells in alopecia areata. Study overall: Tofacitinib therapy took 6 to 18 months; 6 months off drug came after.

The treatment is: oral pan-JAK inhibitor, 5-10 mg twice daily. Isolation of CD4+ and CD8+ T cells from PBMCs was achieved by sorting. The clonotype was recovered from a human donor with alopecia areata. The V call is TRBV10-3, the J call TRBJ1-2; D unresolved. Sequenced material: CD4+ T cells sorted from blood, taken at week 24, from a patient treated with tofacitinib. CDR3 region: CAISESGFGYTF. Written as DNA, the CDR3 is TGTGCCATCAGTGAGTCTGGGTTTGGCTACACCTTC.